The entry that follows covers one T cell receptor (beta chain) sequence. The germline V gene encodes CDR1 MNHEY and CDR2 SVGEGT. V was shortened by 4 bases and J by 8 bases, with 11 bases between the two germline ends. CDR3 length: 13 residues. The data are from a study of regulatory T cells in long-lasting Graves disease. Arm-PCR with iRepertoire HTBI primers amplified the CDR3 regions for these TCR beta libraries. TCRdb analysed the multiplex PCR reads with MiXCR anew, one entry per CDR3 protein. The sample holds more than 300,000 distinct CDR3 sequences, roughly 16% seen once. As for time point: newly diagnosed GD, antithyroid drugs for less than 3 months. Preparation of the TCR library used RNA extracted from PBMCs.

This chain joins TRBV6-2 or TRBV6-3 and TRBJ1-4; D unresolved. Source: peripheral blood mononuclear cells (PBMCs), taken at new diagnosis, from a patient treated with antithyroid drugs. This TCR came from a female donor with Graves disease. The CDR3 nucleotides are TGTGCCAGCAGTTCGAACCCCCGGGAAAAACTGTTTTTT. As protein: CASSSNPREKLFF.